These 31 T cell receptor beta chains originate from one sample sequenced in a study of blood T cell repertoires in COVID-19. Assay: immunoSEQ multiplex PCR; the TCRdb copy retains only in-frame clones and omits some. The sample shows 300,000 to 400,000 clones, 70% to 90% of them seen only once. Sequencing was carried out using peripheral blood. These receptors came from a human donor in a cohort sampled during active COVID-19.

The chain employs TRBV7-9 and TRBJ2-7; tentative D call: TRBD1 (5 bases). V was cut by 4 bases and J by 3 bases, with 10 bases left in between. Germline loops: CDR1 SEHNR, CDR2 FQNEAQ (reference sequence). The length of the CDR3 is 13 residues. The DNA for the CDR3 is TGTGCCAGCAGCTCTGGACACCTCTACGAGCAGTACTTC. Translating gives CASSSGHLYEQYF.

The chain employs TRBV5-6 and TRBJ2-5; TRBD1 matches 10 bases. This CDR3 spans 14 amino acids. CDR1 and CDR2 from the germline V gene are SGHDT and YYEEEE. Germline trimming cut 7 bases from V and 2 bases from J; bases unmatched to any gene: 5. The CDR3 nucleotides are TGTGCCAGCGCCCAGGACAGGGGGCAAGAGACCCAGTACTTC. Translating it yields CASAQDRGQETQYF.

The CDR3 bases are TGCGCCAGCAGTGCTTCCTATTGGACTGAAGCTTTCTTT. The encoded protein is CASSASYWTEAFF. The V call is TRBV10-2, the J call TRBJ1-1; D unclear. The CDR3 is 13 amino acids. Deletions cut 4 bases from V and 5 bases from J, with 11 bases between. Germline CDR1 is WSHSY and CDR2 is SAAADI.

V usage is TRBV10-1 and J usage is TRBJ1-1, with a tentative D call TRBD1 (5 bases). CDR3 size: 15 residues. Trimming removed 0 bases at V and 0 bases at J, with 8 bases between. CDR1 is WNHNN and CDR2 is SYGVQD in the germline V gene (reference sequence). The CDR3 here is CASSESADMNTEAFF. In DNA form, the CDR3 reads TGCGCCAGCAGTGAGTCGGCGGACATGAACACTGAAGCTTTCTTT.

This rearrangement joins TRBV5-1 to TRBJ1-1; D remains unclear. Germline assignment: CDR1 SGHRS and CDR2 YFSETQ. V was trimmed by 4 bases and J by 4 bases, leaving 11 bases between them. CDR3 length: 13 residues. The CDR3 region has the DNA TGCGCCAGCAGCGTAGATTCAGGCACTGAAGCTTTCTTT. It encodes CASSVDSGTEAFF.

The J gene is TRBJ2-1, the V gene TRBV5-1, with a tentative D call TRBD1 (5 bases). Trimming shortened V by 4 bases and J by 15 bases, and 8 bases separated the two germline ends. Germline V gene sequence: CDR1 SGHRS, CDR2 YFSETQ. This CDR3 is 9 amino acids long. The CDR3 nucleotides are TGCGCCAGCAGCCCAGGGCCGTTCTTC. Amino acid sequence: CASSPGPFF.

The chain is built from TRBV5-1 and TRBJ1-1, with 7 bases fitting TRBD1. The CDR3 is made up of 13 amino acids. Losses at the gene ends were 8 bases for V and 2 bases for J; bases not matched to a gene: 6. Germline assignment: CDR1 SGHRS and CDR2 YFSETQ. CDR3 bases: TGCGCCAGTCGACAGGGCCGAAACACTGAAGCTTTCTTT. This codes for CASRQGRNTEAFF.

The CDR3 sequence: CASSEGRFAEAFF. In nucleotides, the CDR3 is TGTGCCAGCAGTGAAGGCAGATTCGCTGAAGCTTTCTTT. The chain uses TRBV25-1 and TRBJ1-1; no firm D call. The CDR3 covers 13 residues. Trimming cost V 2 bases and J 6 bases, with 10 bases left between them. Germline V gene sequence: CDR1 MGHDK, CDR2 SYGVNS.

The rearrangement joins TRBV3-1 (or the pseudogene TRBV3-2) to TRBJ2-3, with TRBD2 identical over 8 bases. From germline, CDR1 is LGHDT and CDR2 YNNKEL (reference sequence). V shed 4 bases and J 5 bases; nucleotides not matched to a gene: 11. The CDR3 runs 16 residues. CDR3 nucleotide sequence: TGTGCCAGCAGCCCGATGGCAGGACTAGCCGAAGATACGCAGTATTTT. This codes for CASSPMAGLAEDTQYF.

V usage is TRBV19 and J usage is TRBJ1-6; D is uncertain. The V end lost 1 base, the J end lost 9 bases, and 10 bases lay between the germline ends. The CDR3 length is 14 residues. In germline, CDR1 is LNHDA, CDR2 SQIVND (reference sequence). The DNA for the CDR3 is TGTGCCAGTAGTATAGTTGCGGGGAGTTCACCCCTCCACTTT. It translates to CASSIVAGSSPLHF.

The rearrangement uses TRBV10-2 and TRBJ2-7, with D possibly matching TRBD1 (5 bases). The V gene's germline CDR1 is WSHSY and CDR2 SAAADI. Trimming took 7 bases from V and 7 from J, leaving 20 bases between them. The CDR3 is made up of 14 amino acids. As DNA, the CDR3 is TGCGCCAGCAAGTCCCAGACAGCGACCTCGGAGCAGTACTTC. Its translation: CASKSQTATSEQYF.

This clone occurred once. This chain connects TRBV20-1 to TRBJ1-1; perhaps TRBD1 as D (5 bases). V was shortened by 3 bases and J by 7 bases, with 12 bases between the two germline ends. CDR1 and CDR2 (germline): DFQATT, SNEGSKA (reference sequence). The CDR3 loop spans 12 amino acids. The DNA of the CDR3 is TGCAGTGCTAGTATAGGGGAGGATGAAGCTTTCTTT. Its translation is CSASIGEDEAFF.

There are many counts of this clone. The V and J genes are TRBV2 and TRBJ1-5; the D gene is possibly TRBD1 (6 bases). The V gene's germline CDR1 is SNHLY and CDR2 FYNNEI. Trimming removed 6 bases from V and 6 bases from J, with 15 bases in between. The CDR3 consists of 14 residues. CDR3 residues: CASRLNTGPQPQHF. CDR3 nucleotide sequence: TGTGCCAGCAGACTCAATACAGGGCCTCAGCCCCAGCATTTT.

The rearrangement joins TRBV6-5 to TRBJ1-2; 7 nucleotides line up with TRBD1. The V gene's germline CDR1 is MNHEY and CDR2 SVGAGI. J was trimmed by 4 bases and V by 6 bases; bases with no gene match: 5. The CDR3 runs to 13 residues. The chain's CDR3 is CASSETGSYGYTF. The DNA of the CDR3 is TGTGCCAGCAGCGAGACAGGGAGCTATGGCTACACCTTC.

V gene TRBV9 combines with J gene TRBJ2-2, with D unresolved. Trimming cost V 3 bases and J 4 bases, with 10 bases left between them. This CDR3 is built from 14 residues. Germline loops: CDR1 SGDLS, CDR2 YYNGEE. Here the CDR3 reads CASSEEHSTGELFF. CDR3 bases: TGTGCCAGCAGCGAAGAACACAGCACCGGGGAGCTGTTTTTT.

The rearrangement uses TRBV7-4 and TRBJ1-4, with 12 positions matching TRBD1. V lost 1 base to trimming and J lost 7 bases; unmatched junction nucleotides: 4. In germline, CDR1 is SGHVT, CDR2 SQSDAQ. The CDR3 sequence is 16 residues long. CDR3: CASSLVRDRGPEKLFF. CDR3 coding DNA: TGTGCCAGCAGCTTAGTAAGGGACAGGGGGCCTGAAAAACTGTTTTTT.

V is TRBV6-5 and J is TRBJ2-1; weak D call: TRBD1 (6 bases). This CDR3 has 14 amino acids. Germline V lookup: CDR1 MNHEY, CDR2 SVGAGI. V gave up 7 bases and J gave up 1 base, with 11 bases separating them. The CDR3 DNA is TGTGCCAGCAAGGGGGAAAGGTCCTACAATGAGCAGTTCTTC. Translating gives CASKGERSYNEQFF.

This clone was picked up one time. The chain couples TRBV6-5 to TRBJ1-1, with D maybe TRBD1 (5 bases). CDR1 is MNHEY, CDR2 SVGAGI, per germline. The CDR3 consists of 12 residues. Deletions cut 9 bases from V and 6 bases from J, with 14 bases between. The CDR3 loop is CASQREGAEAFF. In nucleotides, the CDR3 is TGTGCCAGTCAGCGAGAAGGGGCTGAAGCTTTCTTT.

This clone was found many times. V gene TRBV9 combines with J gene TRBJ1-2; D gene unclear. The V gene lost 7 bases and the J gene lost 4 bases, with 5 bases spanning the gap. CDR3 length: 10 amino acids. Germline V gene lookup returns CDR1 SGDLS and CDR2 YYNGEE. The CDR3 coding sequence is TGTGCCAGCCCCATCTATGGCTACACCTTC. Its protein product is CASPIYGYTF. Variable domain in full (rest from reference TRBV9 and TRBJ1-2): DSGVTQTPKHLITATGQRVTLRCSPRSGDLSVYWYQQSLDQGLQFLIQYYNGEERAKGNILERFSAQQFPDLHSELNLSSLELGDSALYFCASPIYGYTFGSGTRLTVV.

The rearrangement uses TRBV10-3 and TRBJ1-1, with D perhaps TRBD1 (6 bases). The CDR3 loop spans 15 amino acids. With 4 bases removed from V and 5 bases from J, the gap between germline ends came to 17 bases. CDR1 and CDR2 (germline): ENHRY, SYGVKD. This CDR3 is CAISAATGSTTEAFF. The CDR3 coding sequence is TGTGCCATCAGTGCGGCTACAGGGTCTACTACTGAAGCTTTCTTT.

In this sample, this clone turned up once. The rearrangement joins TRBV10-1 to TRBJ2-7; 8 bases map to TRBD1. Trimming at V came to 6 bases and at J to 6 bases, leaving 10 bases not matched to a gene. The CDR3 covers 14 residues. Germline CDR1 and CDR2: WNHNN and SYGVQD (reference sequence). CDR3 bases: TGCGCCAGCAGAAGGGCGACAGGGGATGGCGAGCAGTACTTC. It translates to CASRRATGDGEQYF.

The gene calls are TRBV5-1 and TRBJ2-7; D ambiguous. In germline, CDR1 is SGHRS, CDR2 YFSETQ. The V end was cut by 4 bases, the J end by 2 bases, with 16 bases between. This CDR3 is 15 amino acids long. CDR3 DNA: TGCGCCAGCAGCACCGACCACGACTCGGCCTACGAGCAGTACTTC. This codes for CASSTDHDSAYEQYF. Based on the CDR3 plus reference TRBV5-1 and TRBJ2-7, the full variable domain is KAGVTQTPRYLIKTRGQQVTLSCSPISGHRSVSWYQQTPGQGLQFLFEYFSETQRNKGNFPGRFSGRQFSNSRSEMNVSTLELGDSALYLCASSTDHDSAYEQYFGPGTRLTVT.

The V call is TRBV20-1, the J call TRBJ2-3, with a weak D call TRBD2 (6 bases). This CDR3 region has 16 residues. Trimming removed 3 bases from V and 2 bases from J, with 18 bases in between. CDR1 and CDR2 (germline): DFQATT, SNEGSKA (reference sequence). CDR3 sequence: CSASGLRAGSTDTQYF. CDR3 in DNA: TGCAGTGCTAGTGGGTTGAGGGCGGGGTCCACAGATACGCAGTATTTT.

This chain joins TRBV7-6 and TRBJ2-3; TRBD2 matches at 8 bases. The CDR3 sequence is 17 residues long. CDR1 and CDR2 (germline): SGHVS, FNYEAQ. The trim removed 3 bases at V and 2 bases at J, leaving 10 bases unmatched. Written as DNA, the CDR3 is TGTGCCAGCAGCTTGGACATTCCGGGGGGGAACACAGATACGCAGTATTTT. It codes for CASSLDIPGGNTDTQYF. The full variable domain, its missing parts supplied by reference TRBV7-6 and TRBJ2-3, is GAGVSQSPRYKVTKRGQDVALRCDPISGHVSLYWYRQALGQGPEFLTYFNYEAQQDKSGLPNDRFSAERPEGSISTLTIQRTEQRDSAMYRCASSLDIPGGNTDTQYFGPGTRLTVL.

The rearrangement links TRBV5-1 to TRBJ2-7; the D gene is possibly TRBD2 (6 bases). The germline V gene has CDR1 SGHRS and CDR2 YFSETQ. V gave up 5 bases and J gave up 3 bases, with 9 bases separating them. The length of the CDR3 is 12 residues. The CDR3 here is CASRLAFYEQYF. CDR3 coding DNA: TGCGCCAGCAGACTAGCCTTCTACGAGCAGTACTTC.

As regards this clone: A clone one base away is much larger, so this may be a read error. Other DNA sequences of this sample code for an identical CDR3. This sequence joins TRBV25-1 and TRBJ1-2; 7 bases fit TRBD1. This CDR3 spans 13 amino acids. V was clipped by 1 base and J by 4 bases; unmatched bases: 0. The germline V gene has CDR1 MGHDK and CDR2 SYGVNS. The CDR3, as DNA: TGTGCCAGCAGTGAATCAGGGGGCTATGGCTACACCTTC. This sequence encodes CASSESGGYGYTF.

The chain carries TRBV5-1 and TRBJ2-3; 13 positions agree with TRBD2. CDR1 and CDR2 from the germline V gene are SGHRS and YFSETQ. The CDR3 consists of 18 residues. V gave up 2 bases and J gave up 2 bases; unmatched junction bases: 8. The CDR3 DNA sequence: TGCGCCAGCAGCTTACTAGCGGGAGGGATTGGGGACACAGATACGCAGTATTTT. As protein: CASSLLAGGIGDTDTQYF. Drawing the rest from reference TRBV5-1 and TRBJ2-3, the complete variable domain is KAGVTQTPRYLIKTRGQQVTLSCSPISGHRSVSWYQQTPGQGLQFLFEYFSETQRNKGNFPGRFSGRQFSNSRSEMNVSTLELGDSALYLCASSLLAGGIGDTDTQYFGPGTRLTVL.

Points on this clone: Other nucleotide sequences from this sample produce the same CDR3. The chain employs TRBV5-1 and TRBJ1-2; 9 nucleotides match TRBD1. CDR3 length: 14 residues. V lost 2 bases to trimming and J lost 6 bases; unmatched junction nucleotides: 5. CDR1 SGHRS and CDR2 YFSETQ come from the germline V gene. DNA for the CDR3: TGCGCCAGCAGCTTACAGGGGGCGGAAGATGGCTACACCTTC. This encodes CASSLQGAEDGYTF.

The chain recombines TRBV5-8 with TRBJ1-5; the match to TRBD1 covers 7 bases. Germline loops: CDR1 SGHTS, CDR2 YDEGEE. V trimming: 4 bases; J trimming: 2 bases; junction bases outside the gene matches: 3. CDR3 size: 14 residues. The CDR3 DNA reads TGTGCCAGCAGCCCTACAGGGGGCAATCAGCCCCAGCATTTT. Protein product: CASSPTGGNQPQHF.

This sequence joins TRBV6-1 and TRBJ1-1; D perhaps matches TRBD1 (5 bases). There are 13 residues in the CDR3. The germline V gene encodes CDR1 MNHNS and CDR2 SASEGT. V lost 3 bases and J 2 bases, leaving 7 bases between the germline ends. The CDR3 is CASSEGPNTEAFF. CDR3 bases: TGTGCCAGCAGTGAGGGGCCTAACACTGAAGCTTTCTTT.

The genes are TRBV18 and TRBJ2-3; TRBD2 aligns across 7 bases. Germline V gene sequence: CDR1 KGHSH, CDR2 LQKENI. The CDR3 totals 16 residues. V lost 5 bases to trimming and J lost 0 bases; unmatched junction nucleotides: 8. Written as DNA, the CDR3 is TGTGCCAGCTCAATGACTGGGGGGGGGAGCACAGATACGCAGTATTTT. Translation gives CASSMTGGGSTDTQYF.